A single sample is the source of the 28 T cell receptor beta chains below, sequenced in a study of T cell repertoires in cytomegalovirus infection. Each CDR3 protein is one row after TCRdb ran MiXCR on the reads. The sample carries 80,000 to 130,000 distinct CDR3 sequences, roughly a quarter recorded once. Sequenced input: CD8+ T cells from PBMCs. The receptors were sampled from a human donor in good health (CMV status not recorded). Some clones in this sample may be carry-over from other donors' samples.

This clonotype was seen more than once but under ten times. V and J are TRBV2 and TRBJ2-2; possibly TRBD2 for D (7 bases). The CDR3 has 14 residues. The germline V and J ends were trimmed by 6 bases and 3 bases, with 11 bases remaining between them. CDR1 and CDR2 from the germline V gene are SNHLY and FYNNEI. CDR3 nucleotides: TGTGCCAGCAGGGGGGGGCTTCACACCGGGGAGCTGTTTTTT. It specifies CASRGGLHTGELFF.

This clonotype has just a few counts. J is TRBJ2-7 and V is TRBV3-1, with 8 nucleotides matching TRBD2. J lost 1 base, V lost 6 bases, and 2 bases had no gene match. CDR1 is LGHDT, CDR2 YNNKEL, per germline (reference sequence). The CDR3 extends over 13 amino acids. In nucleotides, the CDR3 is TGTGCCAGCAGAGGGACTAGGTCCTACGAGCAGTACTTC. This encodes CASRGTRSYEQYF.

This clonotype was observed many times. The rearrangement joins TRBV7-9 to TRBJ2-1, with 11 nucleotides matching TRBD1. This CDR3 is built from 15 residues. Trimming took 6 bases from V and 6 from J; bases not matched to a gene: 7. Per germline, CDR1 SEHNR and CDR2 FQNEAQ (reference sequence). This CDR3 is CASRYTGTGGNEQFF. The CDR3 DNA follows: TGTGCCAGCAGATATACCGGGACAGGGGGCAATGAGCAGTTCTTC.

The table lists this clonotype with a few counts. This chain connects TRBV7-9 to TRBJ1-5; D may be TRBD1 (6 bases). V was shortened by 4 bases and J by 4 bases, with 17 bases between the two germline ends. CDR1 is SEHNR, CDR2 FQNEAQ, per germline (reference sequence). The CDR3 length is 16 residues. The CDR3 spells CASSSGGRAENQPQHF. The CDR3 region has the DNA TGTGCCAGCAGCTCCGGGGGCAGGGCAGAGAATCAGCCCCAGCATTTT. The full variable domain, completed using reference TRBV7-9 and TRBJ1-5, is DTGVSQNPRHKITKRGQNVTFRCDPISEHNRLYWYRQTLGQGPEFLTYFQNEAQLEKSRLLSDRFSAERPKGSFSTLEIQRTEQGDSAMYLCASSSGGRAENQPQHFGDGTRLSIL.

The CDR3 DNA is TGCAGTGCTAGAGACCGGACAGGGGCGGGCAATGAGCAGTTCTTC. Translation: CSARDRTGAGNEQFF. V is TRBV20-1 and J is TRBJ2-1, with 9 bases lining up with TRBD1. CDR1 is DFQATT and CDR2 is SNEGSKA in the germline V gene (reference sequence). V gave up 0 bases and J gave up 6 bases; unmatched junction bases: 6. This CDR3 spans 15 amino acids.

This clonotype was seen a few times. The chain links TRBV29-1 to TRBJ2-7; 8 nucleotides match TRBD1. After removal of 7 bases from V and 0 bases from J, the junction contained 5 bases not matched to a gene. CDR3 size: 13 residues. The germline V gene encodes CDR1 SQVTM and CDR2 ANQGSEA. The DNA for the CDR3 is TGCAGCGCCCGGACAGGGATCTCCTACGAGCAGTACTTC. Its translation: CSARTGISYEQYF.

As DNA, the CDR3 is TGTGCCAGCAGTTTAGTCCAAGGCAATCAGCCCCAGCATTTT. It codes for CASSLVQGNQPQHF. This chain links TRBV12-3 or TRBV12-4 with TRBJ1-5, with D hard to call. The ends were cut back, 1 base at V and 2 bases at J, with 6 bases in the middle. The CDR3 runs to 14 residues.

This clonotype has more than one count but fewer than ten. This chain links TRBV7-9 with TRBJ2-7; D is tentatively TRBD1 or TRBD2 (6 bases each). The length of the CDR3 is 15 residues. Germline CDR1 reads SEHNR; CDR2 reads FQNEAQ (reference sequence). Trimming removed 5 bases from V and 3 bases from J, with 17 bases in between. CDR3 residues: CASSPPGAGIYEQYF. The CDR3, as DNA: TGTGCCAGCAGCCCCCCGGGGGCGGGGATCTACGAGCAGTACTTC.

In this sample, this clonotype turned up a few times. J is TRBJ2-2 and V is TRBV11-2, with D possibly TRBD2 on 6 matching bases. CDR1 SGHAT and CDR2 FQNNGV come from the germline V gene. The CDR3 is made up of 15 amino acids. V gave up 5 bases and J gave up 1 base, with 11 bases separating them. The CDR3 region has the DNA TGTGCCAGCAGCCCCGGGACTTTGAACACCGGGGAGCTGTTTTTT. It yields the protein CASSPGTLNTGELFF.

This chain joins TRBV12-3 or TRBV12-4 and TRBJ1-1; no reliable D call. The CDR3 is 12 residues long. Deletions cut 3 bases from V and 6 bases from J, with 8 bases between. The DNA of the CDR3 is TGTGCCAGCAGTTTGGGTGTCGCTGAAGCTTTCTTT. Protein product: CASSLGVAEAFF.

This sequence joins TRBV19 and TRBJ1-5, with 12 nucleotides matching TRBD1. V lost 10 bases, J lost 4 bases, and 11 bases stayed unmatched. Germline CDR1 is LNHDA and CDR2 is SQIVND (reference sequence). The CDR3 runs to 16 residues. CDR3 amino acids: CATVRDRGLGNQPQHF. CDR3 bases: TGTGCCACCGTCCGGGACAGGGGGCTCGGTAATCAGCCCCAGCATTTT.

The V call is TRBV11-2, the J call TRBJ2-7; no reliable D call. The V end lost 4 bases, the J end lost 4 bases, and 8 bases lay between the germline ends. CDR3 size: 12 residues. Germline lookup yields CDR1 SGHAT and CDR2 FQNNGV. The CDR3 sequence: CASSSVIYEQYF. CDR3 bases: TGTGCCAGCAGCTCGGTGATATACGAGCAGTACTTC. The full variable domain, in which reference TRBV11-2 and TRBJ2-7 provide the parts outside the CDR3, is EAGVAQSPRYKIIEKRQSVAFWCNPISGHATLYWYQQILGQGPKLLIQFQNNGVVDDSQLPKDRFSAERLKGVDSTLKIQPAKLEDSAVYLCASSSVIYEQYFGPGTRLTVT.

Comment on this clonotype: The germline gene is not matched at one end of the junction; a read error may be the cause. The CDR3: CASSFSGTGSEQYF. The CDR3 DNA is TGTGCCAGCAGCTTCTCCGGGACAGGGAGCGAGCAGTACTTC. The chain couples TRBV5-3 to TRBJ2-7; 9 bases line up with TRBD1. TRBV5-3 is annotated as an ORF whose role is uncertain. The CDR3 extends over 14 amino acids.

The CDR3 nucleotides read TGTGCCAGCAGTGCGAGGATCCATTCTACAGGCGAGCAGTACTTC. It is translated as CASSARIHSTGEQYF. The chain has TRBV25-1 and TRBJ2-7; D may be TRBD1 (5 bases). This CDR3 has 15 residues. V was clipped by 4 bases and J by 6 bases, with 19 bases between them. Per the germline V gene, CDR1 is MGHDK and CDR2 is SYGVNS.

This clonotype was counted a few times. The chain joins TRBV11-2 to TRBJ2-7; 7 bases align to TRBD1. CDR3 length: 15 residues. Germline V gene sequence: CDR1 SGHAT, CDR2 FQNNGV. Germline trimming cut 1 base from V and 1 base from J; bases unmatched to any gene: 4. DNA of the CDR3: TGTGCCAGCAGCTTAGGGGGGACAGCATCCTACGAGCAGTACTTC. This encodes CASSLGGTASYEQYF.

The rearrangement links TRBV14 to TRBJ1-2, with TRBD1 identical over 11 bases. The V segment lost 4 bases and the J segment 8 bases; nucleotides outside the gene matches: 3. The CDR3 is 13 amino acids. The germline V gene has CDR1 SGHDN and CDR2 FVKESK. The CDR3 region has the DNA TGTGCCAGCAGCCTCGGGACAGGGGGAGGCTACACCTTC. Encoded protein: CASSLGTGGGYTF.

This clonotype turned up a few times. The V and J genes are TRBV20-1 and TRBJ1-6; D might be TRBD1 (5 bases). Per the germline V gene, CDR1 is DFQATT and CDR2 is SNEGSKA (reference sequence). V was cut by 4 bases and J by 4 bases, with 23 bases left in between. The CDR3 length is 18 residues. As DNA, the CDR3 is TGCAGTGCTACCGTAAGGGGCTTGGGAGTCTCGTATAATTCACCCCTCCACTTT. Its protein product is CSATVRGLGVSYNSPLHF.

This clonotype has ten or more counts. This chain connects TRBV28 to TRBJ1-1; D is perhaps TRBD1 (5 bases). Germline V gene lookup returns CDR1 MDHEN and CDR2 SYDVKM. The CDR3 spans 14 residues. The V end was cut by 5 bases, the J end by 0 bases, with 10 bases between. Here the CDR3 reads CASSPQGLNTEAFF. In DNA, the CDR3 is TGTGCCAGCAGTCCCCAGGGCTTGAACACTGAAGCTTTCTTT.

The rearrangement uses TRBV18 and TRBJ2-1, with D tentatively TRBD2 (5 bases). CDR1 is KGHSH, CDR2 LQKENI, per germline. The V end was cut by 0 bases, the J end by 6 bases, with 9 bases between. The CDR3 has 14 residues. This chain's CDR3 is CASSPPTGGNEQFF. The CDR3 DNA reads as TGTGCCAGCTCACCACCGACCGGAGGCAATGAGCAGTTCTTC. The complete variable domain, with remaining parts taken from reference TRBV18 and TRBJ2-1, reads NAGVMQNPRHLVRRRGQEARLRCSPMKGHSHVYWYRQLPEEGLKFMVYLQKENIIDESGMPKERFSAEFPKEGPSILRIQQVVRGDSAAYFCASSPPTGGNEQFFGPGTRLTVL.

At least ten counts were recorded for this clonotype. The chain is built from TRBV27 and TRBJ2-2, with D unresolved. V was trimmed by 7 bases and J by 7 bases, leaving 7 bases between them. CDR1 and CDR2 from the germline V gene are MNHEY and SMNVEV (reference sequence). This CDR3 is 11 amino acids long. The DNA for the CDR3 is TGTGCCAGCACGGCCGGCGGGGAGCTGTTTTTT. This codes for CASTAGGELFF.

The chain has TRBV6-5 and TRBJ2-2; D is possibly TRBD2 (6 bases). CDR3 size: 15 residues. CDR1 and CDR2 (germline): MNHEY, SVGAGI. Trimming left V 7 bases short and J 5 bases short, with 17 bases between. The CDR3 here is CASTPMGGGTGELFF. The CDR3 DNA reads TGTGCCAGCACCCCCATGGGGGGAGGAACCGGGGAGCTGTTTTTT.

The chain combines TRBV27 with TRBJ2-7, with unresolved D. The germline V gene has CDR1 MNHEY and CDR2 SMNVEV (reference sequence). The CDR3 is made up of 13 amino acids. Trimming removed 0 bases from V and 2 bases from J, with 5 bases in between. The chain's CDR3 is CASSLSVTYEQYF. The CDR3 DNA sequence: TGTGCCAGCAGTTTATCTGTGACCTACGAGCAGTACTTC.

This clonotype was counted at least ten times. The rearrangement joins TRBV11-2 to TRBJ1-1; 7 bases agree with TRBD1. CDR1 is SGHAT, CDR2 FQNNGV, per germline. Trimming at V came to 4 bases and at J to 8 bases, leaving 7 bases not matched to a gene. The CDR3 has 13 residues. Here the CDR3 DNA reads TGTGCCAGCAGCTCGGGACAGCTAACCGAAGCTTTCTTT. It is translated as CASSSGQLTEAFF.

The rearrangement joins TRBV4-2 to TRBJ2-2; D is unclear. The germline CDR1 and CDR2 sequences are LGHNA and YNFKEQ. V lost 2 bases, J lost 0 bases, and 7 bases lay in between. CDR3 length: 15 residues. CDR3 loop: CASSQQETNTGELFF. DNA of the CDR3: TGTGCCAGCAGCCAACAGGAGACGAACACCGGGGAGCTGTTTTTT.

The rearrangement joins TRBV2 to TRBJ2-1; TRBD2 matches at 9 bases. J lost 4 bases, V lost 7 bases, and 14 bases had no gene match. In germline, CDR1 is SNHLY, CDR2 FYNNEI. This CDR3 is 17 amino acids long. The chain's CDR3 is CASILRTSEPPYNEQFF. The CDR3 coding sequence is TGTGCCAGCATCCTTCGGACTAGCGAGCCACCTTACAATGAGCAGTTCTTC.

This clonotype was counted only a few times. The chain has TRBV12-5 and TRBJ1-5, with D possibly being TRBD1 (5 bases). Germline lookup yields CDR1 LGHNT and CDR2 FRNRAP. V was pared by 7 bases and J by 1 base, with 20 bases between. The CDR3 is made up of 17 amino acids. The CDR3 coding sequence is TGTGCTAGTGCCGTTGGGGGGTTAGGGCAGAGCAATCAGCCCCAGCATTTT. This sequence encodes CASAVGGLGQSNQPQHF. Based on the CDR3 plus reference TRBV12-5 and TRBJ1-5, the full variable domain is DARVTQTPRHKVTEMGQEVTMRCQPILGHNTVFWYRQTMMQGLELLAYFRNRAPLDDSGMPKDRFSAEMPDATLATLKIQPSEPRDSAVYFCASAVGGLGQSNQPQHFGDGTRLSIL.

This clonotype showed up just a few times. CDR3 DNA sequence: TGTGCCAGCAGCCCCCGCACCGGGACAGGGGGCTCTGGGGCCAACGTCCTGACTTTC. Its protein product is CASSPRTGTGGSGANVLTF. This rearrangement joins TRBV7-9 to TRBJ2-6, with 11 nucleotides matching TRBD1. The CDR3 spans 19 residues. Germline CDR1 and CDR2: SEHNR and FQNEAQ (reference sequence). V was clipped by 5 bases and J by 0 bases; unmatched bases: 9.

This clonotype was seen once. The rearrangement uses TRBV4-2 and TRBJ2-1, with D perhaps matching TRBD1 or TRBD2 (6 bases each). The CDR3 loop spans 16 amino acids. Germline V lookup: CDR1 LGHNA, CDR2 YNFKEQ. Trimming stripped 0 bases from V and 5 bases from J, with 14 bases between. DNA for the CDR3: TGTGCCAGCAGCCAAGAAGTAAGGGGGGCGCACAATGAGCAGTTCTTC. As protein: CASSQEVRGAHNEQFF.